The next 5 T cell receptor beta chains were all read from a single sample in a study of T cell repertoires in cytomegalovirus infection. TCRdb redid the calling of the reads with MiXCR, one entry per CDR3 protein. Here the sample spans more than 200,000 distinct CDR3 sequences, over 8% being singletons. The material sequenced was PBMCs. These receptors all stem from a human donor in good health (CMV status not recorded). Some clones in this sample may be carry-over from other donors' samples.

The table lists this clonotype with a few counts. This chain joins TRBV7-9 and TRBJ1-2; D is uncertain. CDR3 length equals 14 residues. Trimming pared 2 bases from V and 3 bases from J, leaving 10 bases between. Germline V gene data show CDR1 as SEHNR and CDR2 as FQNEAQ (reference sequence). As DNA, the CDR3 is TGTGCCAGCAGCTTATCTGGGGTTGACTATGGCTACACCTTC. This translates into CASSLSGVDYGYTF.

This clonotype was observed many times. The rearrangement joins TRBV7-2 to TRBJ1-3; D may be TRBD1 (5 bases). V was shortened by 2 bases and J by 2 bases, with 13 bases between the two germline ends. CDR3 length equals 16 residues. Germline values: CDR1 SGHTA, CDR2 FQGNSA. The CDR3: CASSLRRGDPGNTIYF. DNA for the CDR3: TGTGCCAGCAGCTTAAGGCGCGGGGACCCTGGAAACACCATATATTTT.

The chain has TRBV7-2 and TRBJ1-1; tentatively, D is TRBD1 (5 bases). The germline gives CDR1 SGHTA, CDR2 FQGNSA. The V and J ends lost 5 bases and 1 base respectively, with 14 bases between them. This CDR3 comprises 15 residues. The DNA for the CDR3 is TGTGCCAGCAGCGCCCTCAGGGTCCCGAACACTGAAGCTTTCTTT. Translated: CASSALRVPNTEAFF.

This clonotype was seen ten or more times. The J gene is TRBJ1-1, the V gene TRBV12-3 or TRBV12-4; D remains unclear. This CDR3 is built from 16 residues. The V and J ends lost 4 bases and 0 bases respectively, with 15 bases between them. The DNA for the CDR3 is TGTGCCAGCAGTTCATTTGTCTTCGGCTTGAACACTGAAGCTTTCTTT. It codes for CASSSFVFGLNTEAFF.

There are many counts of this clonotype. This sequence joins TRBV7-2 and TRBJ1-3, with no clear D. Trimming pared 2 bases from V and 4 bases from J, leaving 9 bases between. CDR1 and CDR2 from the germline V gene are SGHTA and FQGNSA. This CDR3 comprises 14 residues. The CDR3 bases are TGTGCCAGCAGCTTACCGGGAGAAGGAAACACCATATATTTT. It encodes CASSLPGEGNTIYF.